This T cell receptor beta chain was retrieved from a study of shared clonotypes between healthy human individuals. The repertoire was sequenced with immunoSEQ multiplex PCR; TCRdb's copy has only in-frame clones and lacks some. The sample shows some 1.1 million clones, around three quarters of them seen only once. It was into CD45RA+ naive and CD45RA-negative memory subsets that the CD4+ cells were split. Germline CDR1 reads GTSNPN; CDR2 reads SVGIG (reference sequence). CDR3 length equals 14 residues. Trimming pared 2 bases from V and 7 bases from J, leaving 15 bases between. The source is a man between 18 and 35 years old in good health. Some clones in this sample may be carry-over from other donors' samples. The chain joins TRBV30 to TRBJ1-5, with a weak D call TRBD1 (6 bases). Specimen: memory CD4+ T cells from PBMCs. Subset indicated: CD45RA-negative fraction. CDR3 bases: TGTGCCTGGAGTCAGGGGAGCGGTAAGCAGCCCCAGCATTTT. Translating it yields CAWSQGSGKQPQHF.